This T cell receptor (beta chain) originates from a study of cytomegalovirus exposure and HLA in healthy donors. This clone was counted a few times. Its matching antigen is unknown. The germline V gene encodes CDR1 MNHNY and CDR2 SVGAGI (reference sequence). V shed 2 bases, J shed 9 bases, and the junction held 4 bases outside the gene matches. This CDR3 has 14 amino acids. Overall study findings and caveats: Donors were assumed by presence/absence analyses to have roughly uniform sequencing depth.

60 Vbeta and 13 Jbeta primers were used in PCR. This table comes from immunoSEQ multiplex PCR, and its TCRdb copy is limited to in-frame clones, with some not included. The table shows roughly 110,000 clones, with around 78% occurring only once. The specimen was PBMCs. This clonotype was obtained from a man aged 30 to 45 in good health and CMV-seronegative. The genes are TRBV6-6 and TRBJ2-2; 9 bases fit TRBD2. CDR3 loop: CASSYISGSRELFF. As DNA, the CDR3 is TGTGCCAGCAGTTACATTAGCGGGAGCCGGGAGCTGTTTTTT.